Detailed here is one T cell receptor beta chain. The source of the sample is a study of blood T cell repertoires in COVID-19. In the study's own analysis: It was from reference gene primer amplification that nucleated cell counts were estimated. TCRdb's copy holds only in-frame clones and misses some; the assay was immunoSEQ multiplex PCR. The D gene and trimming were derived from the DNA, and the V and J assignments and clone size from that table. In the table there are about 93,000 clones, about nine tenths of which are singletons. Germline values: CDR1 MNHEY, CDR2 SVGAGI. V shed 6 bases and J shed 2 bases, with 16 bases lying between them. This CDR3 region has 15 residues.

Sequenced material: peripheral blood. The gene calls are TRBV6-5 and TRBJ1-2; no firm D call. The TCR sequence derives from a human donor with active COVID-19. The donor label of this sample is uncertain. CDR3 nucleotide sequence: TGTGCCAGCAGCTACCGGGGAATCCGGAACTATGGCTACACCTTC. Translating gives CASSYRGIRNYGYTF.